A selection of T cell receptor beta chains follows, all from one sample in a study of CD8 T cells in Susac syndrome. TCRdb reprocessed the immunoSEQ multiplex PCR reads with MiXCR, giving one entry per CDR3 protein. The table records fewer than 80,000 distinct CDR3 sequences, approximately 93% of them present only once. Sequenced: CD8+ T cells from PBMCs. The source of these receptors is a human donor with Susac syndrome. Each CDR3 is given with its conserved first and last residue. D genes are given only for firm matches. Size values are once, few and many counts, or a class for expanded clones, and some rows have none.

d_call clone_size j_call v_call cdr3_nt cdr3_aa
NA once TRBJ1-1 TRBV6-5 TGTGCCAGCAGTTACAGTGGGGTAGGAGCTGAAGCTTTCTTT CASSYSGVGAEAFF
NA NA TRBJ2-7 TRBV27 TGTGCCAGCAGTTCCCTCCAGTACGAGCAGTACTTC CASSSLQYEQYF
TRBD1 NA TRBJ2-1 TRBV7-9 TGTGCCAGCAGCCCAATCGGACAGGGAGGATATGAGCAGTTCTTC CASSPIGQGGYEQFF
TRBD1 once TRBJ2-7 TRBV9 TGTGCCAGCAGCACCGCAAGACAGGGGAATATCTACGAGCAGTACTTC CASSTARQGNIYEQYF
NA once TRBJ1-1 TRBV6-6 TGTGCCACAGGCACGGGCAGGGAAGCTTTCTTT CATGTGREAFF
NA NA TRBJ2-2 TRBV20-1 TGCAGTGCTAGGGACCTACCGGGCACCGGGGAGCTGTTTTTT CSARDLPGTGELFF
NA NA TRBJ1-3 TRBV6-5 TGTGCCAGCAGTTACGATTCCGGGACTGGAAACACCATATATTTT CASSYDSGTGNTIYF
NA NA TRBJ2-7 TRBV5-6 TGTGCCAGCAGCTTCCCTCGGGACCCCCTCTACGAGCAGTACTTC CASSFPRDPLYEQYF
NA NA TRBJ2-7 TRBV29-1 TGCAGCGTTGAAGAAAAGGGGAAGGCCTACGAGCAGTACTTC CSVEEKGKAYEQYF
NA NA TRBJ2-1 TRBV27 TGTGCCAGCAGCGAGACAGTTTACAATGAGCAGTTCTTC CASSETVYNEQFF
TRBD1 NA TRBJ2-7 TRBV29-1 TGCAGCGTTGGGGGGACAGGGCTCTCCTACGAGCAGTACTTC CSVGGTGLSYEQYF
NA NA TRBJ2-1 TRBV20-1 TGCAGTGCTAGGGCCACGGGGGCGCCTTACAATGAGCAGTTCTTC CSARATGAPYNEQFF
NA NA TRBJ2-7 TRBV20-1 TGCAGTGCTAAGTTTTCGCGGGAGCAGTACTTC CSAKFSREQYF
NA NA TRBJ2-3 TRBV7-9 TGTGCCAGCAGCCAGCCGGGGGGCGCAGATACGCAGTATTTT CASSQPGGADTQYF
TRBD1 NA TRBJ2-7 TRBV25-1 TGTGCCAGCAGCCCCCCGGGACAGGCCATCTCCTACGAGCAGTACTTC CASSPPGQAISYEQYF
TRBD2 NA TRBJ2-3 TRBV7-2 TGTGCCAGCAGCTTAGACTACCTAGCGGGGGACCACACAGATACGCAGTATTTT CASSLDYLAGDHTDTQYF
TRBD1 NA TRBJ2-1 TRBV7-9 TGTGCCAGCAGCTCGACAGGGTACAATGAGCAGTTCTTC CASSSTGYNEQFF
NA NA TRBJ2-1 TRBV12-3/TRBV12-4 TGTGCCAGCGCCGAGGCACAACAGTTCTTC CASAEAQQFF
NA NA TRBJ1-2 TRBV29-1 TGCAGCGTTGAGATCAGGTCTGGCTACACCTTC CSVEIRSGYTF
TRBD1 NA TRBJ2-1 TRBV9 TGTGCCAGCAGCGTAGAGCACAGGGGTATCTACAATGAGCAGTTCTTC CASSVEHRGIYNEQFF
NA NA TRBJ1-1 TRBV7-2 TGTGCCAGCAGCTTAGGAGGAGGCCCTGAAGCTTTCTTT CASSLGGGPEAFF
TRBD1 NA TRBJ2-1 TRBV12-3/TRBV12-4 TGTGCCAGCAGCCAACAGGGGGACTATGAGCAGTTCTTC CASSQQGDYEQFF
TRBD1 NA TRBJ1-6 TRBV7-9 TGTGCCAGCAGCATGACAGGGTCGAATTCACCCCTCCACTTT CASSMTGSNSPLHF
NA NA TRBJ1-4 TRBV2 TGTGCCAGCAGTGAACGAAGGCGTGTTAATGAAAAACTGTTTTTT CASSERRRVNEKLFF
NA NA TRBJ1-5 TRBV7-2 TGTGCCAGCAGCTTAGCATTGGGTGGCAATCAGCCCCAGCATTTT CASSLALGGNQPQHF
TRBD1 NA TRBJ2-7 TRBV4-1 TGCGCCAGCAGCCGCGGACAGGGCGCATCCTACGAGCAGTACTTC CASSRGQGASYEQYF
NA NA TRBJ2-1 TRBV13 TGTGCCAGCAGCTTAAGAGGGGGGAATGAGCAGTTCTTC CASSLRGGNEQFF
TRBD1 NA TRBJ1-1 TRBV4-1 TGCGCCAGCAGCCAGACACAGGGGCATGGCACTGAAGCTTTCTTT CASSQTQGHGTEAFF
NA NA TRBJ2-1 TRBV11-2 TGTGCCAGCAGCTTAGGAGCGGAGCAGTTCTTC CASSLGAEQFF
NA NA TRBJ2-7 TRBV3-1 TGTGCCAGCAGCCATGTCTCCTACGAGCAGTACTTC CASSHVSYEQYF
NA NA TRBJ2-5 TRBV6-5 TGTGCCACCCACCGGGGGGAGACCCAGTACTTC CATHRGETQYF
NA NA TRBJ2-3 TRBV7-2 TGTGCCAGCAGCGCTACCAGACACGGAACAGATACGCAGTATTTT CASSATRHGTDTQYF
NA NA TRBJ1-2 TRBV30 TGTGCTGCCCCCTCAGGGACTTATGGCTACACCTTC CAAPSGTYGYTF
NA NA TRBJ1-1 TRBV11-1 TGTGCCAGCAGCCGTGGAATGAACACTGAAGCTTTCTTT CASSRGMNTEAFF
TRBD2 NA TRBJ2-1 TRBV9 TGTGCCAGCAGCACATACGTTAGCGGGGCCTACAATGAGCAGTTCTTC CASSTYVSGAYNEQFF
TRBD2 NA TRBJ2-3 TRBV27 TGTGCCAGCAGTTCGCTAGCGGGGGGATTAGATACGCAGTATTTT CASSSLAGGLDTQYF
TRBD1 NA TRBJ1-2 TRBV7-9 TGTGCCAGCATCTCTTCGGGACAGGGCTATGGCTACACCTTC CASISSGQGYGYTF
TRBD1 NA TRBJ1-5 TRBV5-6 TGTGCCAGCAGCTCGACAGGGGAAGGCCAGCCCCAGCATTTT CASSSTGEGQPQHF
NA NA TRBJ2-3 TRBV16 TGTGCCAGCAATCAGGCGCACACAGATACGCAGTATTTT CASNQAHTDTQYF
NA NA TRBJ1-6 TRBV6-4 TGTGCCAGCAGTGACTCGACAAATTCACCCCTCCACTTT CASSDSTNSPLHF